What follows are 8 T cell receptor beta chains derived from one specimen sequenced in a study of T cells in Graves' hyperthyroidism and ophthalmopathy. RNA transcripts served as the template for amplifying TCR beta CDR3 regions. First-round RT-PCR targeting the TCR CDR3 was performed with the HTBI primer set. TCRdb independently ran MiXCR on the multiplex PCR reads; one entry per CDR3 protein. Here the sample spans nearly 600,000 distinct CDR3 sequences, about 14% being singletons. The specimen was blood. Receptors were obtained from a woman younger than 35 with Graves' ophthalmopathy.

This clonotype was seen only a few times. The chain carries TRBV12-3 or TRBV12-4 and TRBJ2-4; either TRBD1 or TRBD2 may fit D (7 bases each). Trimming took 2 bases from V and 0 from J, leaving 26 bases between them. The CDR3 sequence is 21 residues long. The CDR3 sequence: CASSLIWGFGQGEGAKNIQYF. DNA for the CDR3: TGTGCCAGCAGTTTAATTTGGGGTTTCGGGCAGGGGGAGGGAGCCAAAAACATTCAGTACTTC.

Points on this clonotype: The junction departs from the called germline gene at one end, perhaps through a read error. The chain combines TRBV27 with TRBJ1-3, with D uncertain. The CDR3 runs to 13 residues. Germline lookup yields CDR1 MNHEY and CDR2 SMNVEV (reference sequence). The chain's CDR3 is CASSLSSGDTIYF. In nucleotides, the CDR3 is TGTGCCAGCAGTTTAAGCTCTGGAGACACCATATATTTT.

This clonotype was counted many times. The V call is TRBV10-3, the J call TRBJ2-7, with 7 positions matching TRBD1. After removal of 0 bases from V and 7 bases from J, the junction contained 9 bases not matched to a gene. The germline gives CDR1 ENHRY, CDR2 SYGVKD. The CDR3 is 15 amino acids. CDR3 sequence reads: CAISESTGSPLEQYF. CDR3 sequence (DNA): TGTGCCATCAGTGAGTCGACAGGGAGCCCTTTGGAGCAGTACTTC.

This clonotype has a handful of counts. DNA of the CDR3: TGTGCCTGGAGTGTACAAGGCAGGGATGACACTGAAGCTTTCTTT. This translates into CAWSVQGRDDTEAFF. The V call is TRBV30, the J call TRBJ1-1, with D maybe TRBD1 (5 bases). This CDR3 comprises 15 residues. Trimming cost V 0 bases and J 3 bases, with 14 bases left between them. CDR1 is GTSNPN and CDR2 is SVGIG in the germline V gene (reference sequence).

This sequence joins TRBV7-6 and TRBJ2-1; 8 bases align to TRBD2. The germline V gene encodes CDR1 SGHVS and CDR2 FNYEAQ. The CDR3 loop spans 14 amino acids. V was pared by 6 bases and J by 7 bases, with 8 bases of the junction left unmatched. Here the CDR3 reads CASRPRGGVNEQFF. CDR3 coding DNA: TGTGCCAGCAGGCCCCGGGGGGGAGTTAATGAGCAGTTCTTC.

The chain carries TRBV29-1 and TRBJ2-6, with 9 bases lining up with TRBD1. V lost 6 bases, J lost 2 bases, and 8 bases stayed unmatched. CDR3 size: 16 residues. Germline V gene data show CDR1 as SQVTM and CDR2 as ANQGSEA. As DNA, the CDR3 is TGCAGCGTCGATACACAGGGGGCGGCTGGGGCCAACGTCCTGACTTTC. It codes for CSVDTQGAAGANVLTF.

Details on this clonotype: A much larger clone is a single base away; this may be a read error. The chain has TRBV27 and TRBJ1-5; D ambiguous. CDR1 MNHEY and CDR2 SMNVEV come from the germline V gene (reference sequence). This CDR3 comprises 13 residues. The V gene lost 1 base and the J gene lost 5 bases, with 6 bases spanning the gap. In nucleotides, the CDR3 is TGTGCCAGCAGTTTATACGGGGATCAGCCCCAGCATTTT. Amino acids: CASSLYGDQPQHF.

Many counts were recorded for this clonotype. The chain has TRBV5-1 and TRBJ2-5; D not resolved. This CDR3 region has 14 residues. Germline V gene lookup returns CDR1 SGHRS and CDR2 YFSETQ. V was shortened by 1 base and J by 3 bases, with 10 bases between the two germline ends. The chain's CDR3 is CASSLSSVEETQYF. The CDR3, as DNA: TGCGCCAGCAGCTTGTCATCCGTAGAAGAGACCCAGTACTTC.